One and the same sample provided the 13 T cell receptor beta chains below, sequenced in a study of tumor-infiltrating lymphocytes in primary liver carcinoma. Germline DNA was also extracted, and blood RNA derived from unsorted whole blood. Starting from roughly 540 ng of total RNA, TCR beta cDNA was produced with a primer in the constant region. It was through three nested multiplex PCR rounds of slightly modified ARM-PCR that TCR beta libraries arose. Use of TRBV1-TRBV30 forward primers with a C-beta reverse primer characterized the first two PCR rounds, which lasted about 9 cycles each. In TCRdb, the multiplex PCR reads were re-called with MiXCR into one record per CDR3 protein. The sample has 330,000 or so distinct CDR3 sequences; around three fifths are singletons. Sequencing used peripheral blood. Source of these receptors: a man between 35 and 55 years old with primary liver carcinoma and hepatitis B virus infection.

The sample holds one count of this clonotype. The junction and the germline gene differ at one end; a read error may be behind it. V and J are TRBV11-1 and TRBJ2-1, with 10 bases matching TRBD2. Germline values: CDR1 SGHAT, CDR2 FQDESV (reference sequence). There are 15 residues in the CDR3. This chain's CDR3 is CVSSRGTSVSSEQFF. The CDR3 DNA follows: TGTGTCAGCAGTCGAGGGACTAGCGTGAGTAGTGAGCAGTTCTTC. The variable domain in full, completed from reference TRBV11-1 and TRBJ2-1, reads EAEVAQSPRYKITEKSQAVAFWCDPISGHATLYWYRQILGQGPELLVQFQDESVVDDSQLPKDRFSAERLKGVDSTLKIQPAELGDSAMYLCVSSRGTSVSSEQFFGPGTRLTVL.

The chain carries TRBV11-2 and TRBJ2-7, with D possibly TRBD2 on 5 matching bases. CDR3 length: 15 residues. Germline CDR1 and CDR2: SGHAT and FQNNGV. V dropped 0 bases and J dropped 5 bases, with 14 bases sitting between them. The CDR3 sequence is CASSLDAGLTHEQYF. In nucleotides, the CDR3 is TGTGCCAGCAGCTTAGATGCAGGACTTACCCACGAGCAGTACTTC.

Comments on this clonotype: A junction end diverges from the germline sequence, so it may reflect a read error. This sequence joins TRBV19 and TRBJ1-1, with a possible D match to TRBD1 (6 bases). The germline CDR1 and CDR2 sequences are LNHDA and SQIVND (reference sequence). This CDR3 has 19 amino acids. CDR3 sequence: CTSSPIFGRTVRTNTEAFF. As DNA, the CDR3 is TGTACCAGTAGTCCCATTTTTGGAAGGACAGTCCGCACGAACACTGAAGCTTTCTTT.

This clonotype was found many times. One end of the junction does not line up with germline, which may come from a read error. The rearrangement joins TRBV11-2 to TRBJ2-1; D gene uncertain. CDR1 and CDR2 (germline): SGHAT, FQNNGV. The CDR3 totals 11 residues. The CDR3 DNA reads as TGTGCCAGCGGCTTATACAATGAGCAGTTCTTC. It encodes CASGLYNEQFF.

In the case of this clonotype: One junction end does not reproduce the germline sequence, and a read error may be involved. The genes are TRBV11-2 and TRBJ2-2; possibly TRBD2 for D (6 bases). The CDR3 runs to 16 residues. Germline-derived CDR1 and CDR2 are SGHAT and FQNNGV. CDR3 nucleotides: TGTGCCAGCAGCCGACGACTAACGGGAGCCACCGAGGAGCTGTTTTTT. This gives the protein CASSRRLTGATEELFF.

This clonotype is a singleton in its sample. One end of the junction varies from germline; a read error may be responsible. The V and J genes are TRBV11-1 and TRBJ2-3, with TRBD2 identical over 12 bases. CDR3 length: 14 amino acids. Germline V gene lookup returns CDR1 SGHAT and CDR2 FQDESV (reference sequence). CDR3 in amino acids: CGSSLGTSGSPRYF. CDR3 DNA sequence: TGTGGCAGCAGCCTAGGGACTAGCGGGTCTCCTCGGTATTTT.

The chain couples TRBV6-5 to TRBJ2-7, with 8 bases matching TRBD2. V trimming: 4 bases; J trimming: 5 bases; junction bases outside the gene matches: 7. This CDR3 is built from 14 residues. The germline CDR1 and CDR2 sequences are MNHEY and SVGAGI. The chain's CDR3 is CASSSLAGWDEQYF. The CDR3 DNA sequence: TGTGCCAGCAGTTCCTTAGCGGGATGGGACGAGCAGTACTTC.

Regarding this clonotype: This CDR3 is missing its conserved last phenylalanine or tryptophan, likely due to a read error. The chain recombines TRBV11-2 with TRBJ2-5; possible D gene TRBD2, 5 bases. V lost 1 base, J lost 3 bases, and 21 bases lay in between. From germline, CDR1 is SGHAT and CDR2 FQNNGV. The CDR3 sequence is 18 residues long. CDR3: CASSLGRIALGKKETQYS. The CDR3 region has the DNA TGTGCCAGCAGCTTAGGGAGGATAGCCCTGGGAAAAAAAGAGACCCAGTACTCC.

This clonotype has only one observation. The chain recombines TRBV6-6 with TRBJ1-4; D not resolved. The V gene lost 7 bases and the J gene lost 0 bases, with 9 bases spanning the gap. CDR1 and CDR2 (germline): MNHNY, SVGAGI (reference sequence). The CDR3 has 14 amino acids. For the CDR3, the DNA is TGTGCCAGCACTAAGCGGACAACTAATGAAAAACTGTTTTTT. Encoded protein: CASTKRTTNEKLFF.

Turning to this clonotype: This CDR3 is missing its conserved last phenylalanine or tryptophan, likely due to a read error. The DNA is omitted, as the CDR3 cannot be located on it reliably, and the CDR3 follows TCRdb's listing. The chain employs TRBV11-3 and TRBJ2-1; TRBD1 is the table's D call, not checked against the DNA. Germline V lookup: CDR1 SGHNT, CDR2 YENEEA. The CDR3 is 15 residues long, ends included. The CDR3 sequence is CASSLGTGGYNEEFL.

For this clonotype: At one end, the junction sequence differs from germline, possibly due to a read error. V and J are TRBV11-1 and TRBJ2-7; D is perhaps TRBD2 (5 bases). CDR1 and CDR2 from the germline V gene are SGHAT and FQDESV (reference sequence). This CDR3 comprises 16 residues. CDR3 loop: CASSSGGSLSLYDQYF. CDR3 bases: TGTGCCAGCAGCTCAGGAGGCTCTTTGAGCCTCTACGATCAGTACTTC.

A word on this clonotype: With a much larger clone just one base away, this may be a read error. The chain is built from TRBV4-3 and TRBJ2-3; 9 bases fit TRBD2. The germline gives CDR1 LGHNA, CDR2 YSLEER. The CDR3 is 16 residues long. The CDR3 loop reads CASSQEVAGAIDTHYF. CDR3 DNA: TGCGCCAGCAGCCAGGAGGTAGCGGGAGCGATAGATACGCACTATTTT.

This clonotype was counted at least ten times. The V call is TRBV4-1, the J call TRBJ1-5; the D is unclear. Trimming shortened V by 2 bases and J by 0 bases, and 14 bases separated the two germline ends. The germline V gene has CDR1 MGHRA and CDR2 YSYEKL. The CDR3 is 17 amino acids. This CDR3 is CASSQQMTLYSNQPQHF. The DNA of the CDR3 is TGCGCCAGCAGCCAACAAATGACACTTTATAGCAATCAGCCCCAGCATTTT.